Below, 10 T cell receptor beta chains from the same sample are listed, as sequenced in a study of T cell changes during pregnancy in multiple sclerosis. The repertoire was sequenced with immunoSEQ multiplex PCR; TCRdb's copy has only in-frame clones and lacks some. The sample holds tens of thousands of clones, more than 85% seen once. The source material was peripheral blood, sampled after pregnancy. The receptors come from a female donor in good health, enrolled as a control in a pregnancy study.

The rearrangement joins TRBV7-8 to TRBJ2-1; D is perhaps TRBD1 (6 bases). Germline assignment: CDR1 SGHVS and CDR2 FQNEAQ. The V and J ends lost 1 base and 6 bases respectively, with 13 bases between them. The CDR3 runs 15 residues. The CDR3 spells CASSLDRVDGNEQFF. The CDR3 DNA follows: TGTGCCAGCAGCTTAGACAGGGTGGATGGCAATGAGCAGTTCTTC. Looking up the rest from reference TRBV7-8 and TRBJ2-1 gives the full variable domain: GAGVSQSPRYKVAKRGQDVALRCDPISGHVSLFWYQQALGQGPEFLTYFQNEAQLDKSGLPSDRFFAERPEGSVSTLKIQRTQQEDSAVYLCASSLDRVDGNEQFFGPGTRLTVL.

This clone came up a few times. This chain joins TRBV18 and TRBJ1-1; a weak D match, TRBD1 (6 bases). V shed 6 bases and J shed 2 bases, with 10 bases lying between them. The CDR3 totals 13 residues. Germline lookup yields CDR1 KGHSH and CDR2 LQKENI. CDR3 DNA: TGTGCCAGCTCCAACAGGGAAAACACTGAAGCTTTCTTT. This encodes CASSNRENTEAFF. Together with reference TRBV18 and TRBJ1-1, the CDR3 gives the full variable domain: NAGVMQNPRHLVRRRGQEARLRCSPMKGHSHVYWYRQLPEEGLKFMVYLQKENIIDESGMPKERFSAEFPKEGPSILRIQQVVRGDSAAYFCASSNRENTEAFFGQGTRLTVV.

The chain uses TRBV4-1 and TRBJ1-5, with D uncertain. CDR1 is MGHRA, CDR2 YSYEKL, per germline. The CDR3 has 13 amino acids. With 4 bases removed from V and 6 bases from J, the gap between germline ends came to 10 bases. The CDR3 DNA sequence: TGCGCCAGCAGCCCATTTAGCGGTCAGCCCCAGCATTTT. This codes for CASSPFSGQPQHF.

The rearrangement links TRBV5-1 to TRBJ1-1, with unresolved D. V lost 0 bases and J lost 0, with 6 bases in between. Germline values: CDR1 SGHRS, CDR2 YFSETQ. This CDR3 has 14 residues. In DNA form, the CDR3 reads TGCGCCAGCAGCTTGGACGGAGTGAACACTGAAGCTTTCTTT. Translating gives CASSLDGVNTEAFF.

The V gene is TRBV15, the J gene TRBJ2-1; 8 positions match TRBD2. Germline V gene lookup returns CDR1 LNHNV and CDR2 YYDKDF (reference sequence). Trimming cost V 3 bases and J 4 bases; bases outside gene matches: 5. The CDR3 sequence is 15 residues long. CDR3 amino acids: CATSSSSGSYNEQFF. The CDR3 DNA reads TGTGCCACCAGCAGTTCCAGCGGGAGTTACAATGAGCAGTTCTTC.

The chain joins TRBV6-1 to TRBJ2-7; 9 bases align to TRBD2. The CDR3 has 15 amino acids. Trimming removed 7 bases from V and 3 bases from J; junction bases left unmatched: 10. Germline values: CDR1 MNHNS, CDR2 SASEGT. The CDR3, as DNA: TGTGCCAGCACCCAAAAACGGACTAGCGTCTACGAGCAGTACTTC. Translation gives CASTQKRTSVYEQYF.

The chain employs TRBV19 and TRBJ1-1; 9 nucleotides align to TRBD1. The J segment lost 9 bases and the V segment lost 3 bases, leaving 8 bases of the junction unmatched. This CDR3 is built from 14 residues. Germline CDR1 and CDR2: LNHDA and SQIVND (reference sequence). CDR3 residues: CASSIRPGQGKAFF. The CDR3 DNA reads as TGTGCCAGTAGTATCCGTCCGGGACAGGGTAAAGCTTTCTTT.

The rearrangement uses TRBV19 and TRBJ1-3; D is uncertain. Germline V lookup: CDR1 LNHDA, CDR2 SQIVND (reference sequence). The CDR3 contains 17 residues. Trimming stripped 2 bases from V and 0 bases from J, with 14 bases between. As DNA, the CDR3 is TGTGCCAGTAGTATAACCGATGGCGGGATCTCTGGAAACACCATATATTTT. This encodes CASSITDGGISGNTIYF. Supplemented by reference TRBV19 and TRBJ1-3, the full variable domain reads DGGITQSPKYLFRKEGQNVTLSCEQNLNHDAMYWYRQDPGQGLRLIYYSQIVNDFQKGDIAEGYSVSREKKESFPLTVTSAQKNPTAFYLCASSITDGGISGNTIYFGEGSWLTVV.

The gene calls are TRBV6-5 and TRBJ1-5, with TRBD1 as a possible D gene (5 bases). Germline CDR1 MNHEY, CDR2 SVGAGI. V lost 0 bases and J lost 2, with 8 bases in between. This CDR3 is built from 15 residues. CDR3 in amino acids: CASSYSGAGNQPQHF. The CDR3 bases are TGTGCCAGCAGTTACTCAGGGGCCGGCAATCAGCCCCAGCATTTT.

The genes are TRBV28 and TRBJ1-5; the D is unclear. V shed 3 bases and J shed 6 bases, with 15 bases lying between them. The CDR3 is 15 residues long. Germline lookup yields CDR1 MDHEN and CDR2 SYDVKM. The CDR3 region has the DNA TGTGCCAGCAGTTTCGCGTCCGGCGGGCTTCAGCCCCAGCATTTT. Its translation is CASSFASGGLQPQHF.